This T cell receptor beta chain was observed in a study of blood T cells in healthy people across ages. The CDR3 sequence is 12 residues long. Germline lookup yields CDR1 DFQATT and CDR2 SNEGSKA (reference sequence). V gave up 3 bases and J gave up 7 bases, with 10 bases separating them. A J-beta primer mix and a sample-barcoded 5' primer were used in a second PCR of roughly 6 to 12 cycles. TCRdb re-analysed the 5' RACE reads in MiXCR, keeping a single row per CDR3 protein. The sample includes roughly 680,000 distinct CDR3 sequences, over 45% of them seen just once. The study's findings and limits: Any changes in expanded clonotypes were possibly confounded, as donor CMV status remained unknown. Getting older went along with TCR beta diversity per million T cells dropping roughly linearly. Whereas aged donors had fewer naive CD4+ cells, long-lived donors had more of them and higher diversity.

This clonotype has a handful of counts. Its antigen remains unidentified. Sequences were obtained from blood. The chain links TRBV20-1 to TRBJ2-1, with D possibly TRBD2 on 6 matching bases. The clonotype comes from a woman aged 60-75 years in good health. The CDR3 sequence: CSASLSGNEQFF. The DNA of the CDR3 is TGCAGTGCTAGCCTTAGCGGTAATGAGCAGTTCTTC.